Below, 13 T cell receptor beta chains from the same sample are listed, as sequenced in a study of shared clonotypes between healthy human individuals. TCRdb's copy holds only in-frame clones and misses some; the assay was immunoSEQ multiplex PCR. Of millions of clones listed, roughly 94% were seen once; the top ten hold around 0.13%. Sequencing was performed on naive CD4+ T cells sorted from blood. Subset of the sample: CD45RA+ positively selected. Receptors were obtained from a man between 18 and 35 years old in good health.

The chain has TRBV30 and TRBJ1-1, with D uncertain. Trimming pared 3 bases from V and 5 bases from J, leaving 7 bases between. This CDR3 has 11 amino acids. CDR1 is GTSNPN and CDR2 is SVGIG in the germline V gene (reference sequence). The chain's CDR3 is CAWRQGTEAFF. For the CDR3, the DNA is TGTGCCTGGAGGCAAGGGACTGAAGCTTTCTTT.

V is TRBV2 and J is TRBJ2-7, with 7 nucleotides matching TRBD1. The V gene's germline CDR1 is SNHLY and CDR2 FYNNEI. The CDR3 is made up of 15 amino acids. Unmatched junction bases numbered 14, after V lost 6 bases and J lost 6 bases. The CDR3 region has the DNA TGTGCCAGCAGCGACTCCGGGACAGTCTTCAGCGAGCAGTACTTC. Translating it yields CASSDSGTVFSEQYF.

V usage is TRBV6-1 and J usage is TRBJ1-1, with no clear D. The germline V gene encodes CDR1 MNHNS and CDR2 SASEGT. This CDR3 is 14 amino acids long. Trimming took off 7 bases at V and 4 bases at J, with 16 bases between the two ends. The CDR3 sequence: CASISRDKSTEAFF. The CDR3 DNA reads TGTGCCAGCATATCACGGGATAAAAGCACTGAAGCTTTCTTT.

V gene TRBV2 combines with J gene TRBJ1-5; 7 nucleotides agree with TRBD1. This CDR3 has 16 amino acids. Germline CDR1 SNHLY, CDR2 FYNNEI. V dropped 6 bases and J dropped 3; count of bases not matched to a gene: 11. The CDR3 nucleotides are TGTGCCAGCAGGCCGACAGGGCTTTTATTCAATCAGCCCCAGCATTTT. Its translation is CASRPTGLLFNQPQHF.

The V call is TRBV28, the J call TRBJ2-7; D may be TRBD1 (6 bases). The CDR3 extends over 14 amino acids. Germline V gene lookup returns CDR1 MDHEN and CDR2 SYDVKM. The germline V and J ends were trimmed by 2 bases and 2 bases, with 10 bases remaining between them. The CDR3 here is CASSLQGFTYEQYF. DNA for the CDR3: TGTGCCAGCAGTTTACAGGGGTTCACCTACGAGCAGTACTTC.

J is TRBJ2-5 and V is TRBV25-1; tentatively, D is TRBD1 (6 bases). V was shortened by 4 bases and J by 4 bases, with 13 bases between the two germline ends. Per germline, CDR1 MGHDK and CDR2 SYGVNS. The CDR3 is 14 residues long. The CDR3 spells CASSVNRVVETQYF. The CDR3 DNA is TGTGCCAGCAGTGTCAACAGGGTTGTAGAGACCCAGTACTTC.

J is TRBJ1-4 and V is TRBV7-9; possible D gene TRBD1, 5 bases. This CDR3 has 15 amino acids. Germline assignment: CDR1 SEHNR and CDR2 FQNEAQ (reference sequence). Trimming left V 1 base short and J 7 bases short, with 13 bases between. The CDR3 is CASSLGGQGGEKLFF. The CDR3 nucleotides read TGTGCCAGCAGCTTAGGTGGCCAGGGTGGTGAAAAACTGTTTTTT.

This clone occurred once. This chain connects TRBV10-3 to TRBJ2-2, with D perhaps being TRBD1 or TRBD2 (5 bases each). Trimming cost V 11 bases and J 5 bases, with 18 bases left between them. CDR3 length: 14 amino acids. Germline lookup yields CDR1 ENHRY and CDR2 SYGVKD. As DNA, the CDR3 is TGTGCCCTGTCGTGGGGGTCCGGAACCGGGGAGCTGTTTTTT. The encoded protein is CALSWGSGTGELFF.

The CDR3 region is CASSGEGEKLFF. The CDR3 coding sequence is TGTGCCAGCAGTGGGGAGGGCGAAAAACTGTTTTTT. The J gene is TRBJ1-4, the V gene TRBV6-1; the D is unclear. Deletions cut 4 bases from V and 8 bases from J, with 8 bases between. Germline V gives CDR1 MNHNS, CDR2 SASEGT. This CDR3 is built from 12 residues.

This clone was recorded once. V and J are TRBV2 and TRBJ2-5; 8 bases are shared with TRBD1. After removal of 8 bases from V and 2 bases from J, the junction contained 10 bases not matched to a gene. The CDR3 consists of 15 residues. Germline V gene lookup returns CDR1 SNHLY and CDR2 FYNNEI. CDR3 protein: CASVADGQGQETQYF. In nucleotides, the CDR3 is TGTGCCAGCGTTGCCGATGGACAGGGACAAGAGACCCAGTACTTC.

The chain has TRBV7-6 and TRBJ2-7, with D possibly being TRBD1 (6 bases). The CDR3 contains 15 residues. From germline, CDR1 is SGHVS and CDR2 FNYEAQ. V was cut by 4 bases and J by 3 bases, with 16 bases left in between. The DNA of the CDR3 is TGTGCCAGCAGCTCCCTCCCGGACAGCTTCTACGAGCAGTACTTC. It encodes CASSSLPDSFYEQYF.

This chain links TRBV11-2 with TRBJ2-7; 14 nucleotides line up with TRBD2. Germline V gene sequence: CDR1 SGHAT, CDR2 FQNNGV. J was trimmed by 2 bases and V by 4 bases; bases with no gene match: 4. The CDR3 covers 16 residues. The CDR3 sequence: CASSSSTSGGAYEQYF. CDR3 bases: TGTGCCAGCAGCTCCTCGACTAGCGGGGGGGCCTACGAGCAGTACTTC.

The genes are TRBV30 and TRBJ2-3; tentatively, D is TRBD2 (5 bases). This CDR3 has 14 residues. V was cut by 0 bases and J by 4 bases, with 11 bases left in between. Looked up from germline, CDR1 is GTSNPN and CDR2 is SVGIG (reference sequence). The CDR3 reads CAWSVLGSADTQYF. For the CDR3, the DNA is TGTGCCTGGAGTGTACTAGGTAGTGCAGATACGCAGTATTTT.